A selection of T cell receptor beta chains follows, all from one sample in a study of cytomegalovirus exposure and HLA in healthy donors. Produced via immunoSEQ multiplex PCR; TCRdb's table is partial and in-frame only. The sample carries under 250,000 clones, roughly 84% recorded once. The sample comprised PBMCs. These receptor sequences come from a woman under 30 in good health and CMV-seropositive. Each CDR3 is given with its conserved first and last residue. A D gene is named only where the DNA matches it firmly. For some rows the clone size is stated as once, few or many, or as a class when expanded; others skip it.

D gene | J gene | V gene | clone size | CDR3 protein | CDR3 DNA
TRBD1 | TRBJ1-2 | TRBV7-9 | - | CASRRTGTEIYGYTF | TGTGCCAGCAGACGTACCGGGACAGAAATCTATGGCTACACCTTC
- | TRBJ1-1 | TRBV28 | - | CASSFTVNTEAFF | TGTGCCAGCAGTTTTACAGTAAACACTGAAGCTTTCTTT
- | TRBJ2-1 | TRBV7-2 | - | CATLGRSGSYNEQFF | TGTGCCACCCTAGGGAGAAGCGGTTCCTACAATGAGCAGTTCTTC
- | TRBJ2-7 | TRBV5-5 | once | CASSLEYTGMDEQYF | TGTGCCAGCAGCTTGGAGTATACAGGGATGGACGAGCAGTACTTC
TRBD2 | TRBJ2-3 | TRBV28 | once | CASSLWLAGGPTDTQYF | TGTGCCAGCAGTTTATGGTTAGCGGGAGGGCCCACAGATACGCAGTATTTT
- | TRBJ1-1 | TRBV6-1 | - | CASSDGRGTWTEAFF | TGTGCCAGCAGCGACGGACGGGGGACTTGGACTGAAGCTTTCTTT
- | TRBJ2-2 | TRBV7-3 | - | CASSPGYTGELFF | TGTGCCAGCAGCCCGGGATACACCGGGGAGCTGTTTTTT
TRBD1 | TRBJ2-1 | TRBV11-3 | - | CASSFGSDRALNNEQFF | TGTGCCAGCAGCTTCGGGTCGGACAGGGCACTAAACAATGAGCAGTTCTTC
- | TRBJ1-4 | TRBV2 | - | CASNPWEGSDEKLFF | TGTGCCAGCAACCCCTGGGAGGGATCGGATGAAAAACTGTTTTTT
- | TRBJ2-5 | TRBV5-1 | - | CASSLMAGYQETQYF | TGCGCCAGCAGCTTGATGGCGGGGTACCAAGAGACCCAGTACTTC
TRBD1 | TRBJ1-2 | TRBV7-3 | - | CASSPGTGLGGYTF | TGTGCCAGCAGCCCAGGGACAGGGCTGGGAGGCTACACCTTC
- | TRBJ1-3 | TRBV4-2 | - | CASSQDARGGSGNTIYF | TGTGCCAGCAGCCAAGATGCCAGGGGAGGGTCTGGAAACACCATATATTTT
TRBD1 | TRBJ1-1 | TRBV27 | - | CASRIMTGTGSEAFF | TGTGCCAGCAGGATAATGACCGGGACAGGGTCTGAAGCTTTCTTT
- | TRBJ2-1 | TRBV7-6 | - | CASSLVVGGEGRSYNEQFF | TGTGCCAGCAGCTTAGTGGTAGGGGGGGAGGGCCGGTCCTACAATGAGCAGTTCTTC
- | TRBJ1-1 | TRBV9 | once | CASSAVGVNTEAFF | TGTGCCAGCAGCGCCGTGGGAGTGAACACTGAAGCTTTCTTT
TRBD2 | TRBJ2-7 | TRBV5-4 | - | CASSLASGGFPYEQYF | TGTGCCAGCAGCTTGGCTAGCGGGGGGTTTCCGTACGAGCAGTACTTC
TRBD1 | TRBJ1-2 | TRBV30 | - | CAWRGTGGGGEGYTF | TGTGCCTGGAGAGGGACAGGGGGGGGTGGGGAGGGCTACACCTTC
TRBD2 | TRBJ2-1 | TRBV25-1 | - | CASSERLAGRPSYNEQFF | TGTGCCAGCAGTGAAAGACTAGCGGGACGCCCCTCCTACAATGAGCAGTTCTTC
TRBD1 | TRBJ2-5 | TRBV25-1 | - | CASSGTGGAGETQYF | TGTGCCAGCAGTGGGACAGGGGGAGCGGGAGAGACCCAGTACTTC
TRBD2 | TRBJ2-5 | TRBV5-1 | - | CASRGLAGEGETQYF | TGCGCCAGCAGGGGACTAGCGGGAGAGGGGGAGACCCAGTACTTC
- | TRBJ2-4 | TRBV7-9 | few | CASSLAGQGAKNIQYF | TGTGCCAGCAGCTTAGCCGGTCAGGGAGCCAAAAACATTCAGTACTTC
- | TRBJ2-7 | TRBV29-1 | - | CSVEAFTGYSYEQYF | TGCAGCGTTGAGGCCTTTACAGGTTACTCCTACGAGCAGTACTTC
- | TRBJ1-5 | TRBV28 | - | CASTVRENYGNQPQHF | TGTGCCAGCACCGTAAGGGAGAATTACGGCAATCAGCCCCAGCATTTT
- | TRBJ2-5 | TRBV30 | - | CAWAPDSGPQETQYF | TGTGCCTGGGCGCCTGATAGCGGACCACAAGAGACCCAGTACTTC
TRBD1 | TRBJ1-1 | TRBV25-1 | - | CASSPTGQGNTEAFF | TGTGCCAGCAGTCCCACGGGACAGGGGAACACTGAAGCTTTCTTT
- | TRBJ1-2 | TRBV2 | few | CATEFLQDYTF | TGTGCCACGGAATTCCTCCAGGACTACACCTTC
TRBD1 | TRBJ1-5 | TRBV28 | - | CASSLPGQGRAVRQPQHF | TGTGCCAGCAGTCTACCGGGACAGGGTCGGGCGGTCCGTCAGCCCCAGCATTTT
TRBD2 | TRBJ2-1 | TRBV5-1 | - | CASSPGRGWGEDYNEQFF | TGCGCCAGCAGCCCCGGGAGGGGTTGGGGAGAGGACTACAATGAGCAGTTCTTC
TRBD2 | TRBJ2-5 | TRBV9 | - | CASSVLAGGPGETQYF | TGTGCCAGCAGCGTGTTAGCGGGAGGGCCGGGAGAGACCCAGTACTTC
- | TRBJ2-1 | TRBV7-7 | - | CASSLQGSSYNEQFF | TGTGCCAGCAGCTTACAGGGGAGCTCCTACAATGAGCAGTTCTTC
- | TRBJ1-5 | TRBV28 | - | CASSPGPNQPQHF | TGTGCCAGCAGCCCAGGCCCCAATCAGCCCCAGCATTTT
TRBD2 | TRBJ2-5 | TRBV10-3 | - | CAIKRAGEETQYF | TGTGCCATCAAGAGGGCGGGGGAAGAGACCCAGTACTTC
- | TRBJ2-7 | TRBV28 | - | CASSWGTNEQYF | TGTGCCAGCAGTTGGGGCACCAACGAGCAGTACTTC
- | TRBJ2-1 | TRBV7-3 | - | CASSLRPLENNEQFF | TGTGCCAGCAGCTTAAGGCCCCTCGAAAACAATGAGCAGTTCTTC
TRBD1 | TRBJ2-7 | TRBV5-6 | - | CASSFSTGDYEQYF | TGTGCCAGCAGCTTTTCGACAGGGGATTACGAGCAGTACTTC
- | TRBJ2-2 | TRBV27 | - | CASSLSTRNTGELFF | TGTGCCAGCAGTTTGTCAACCAGAAACACCGGGGAGCTGTTTTTT
- | TRBJ2-1 | TRBV19 | - | CASSISPGSYNEQFF | TGTGCCAGTAGTATCTCCCCGGGCTCCTACAATGAGCAGTTCTTC
- | TRBJ2-1 | TRBV6-5 | - | CASSYSASLVDEQFF | TGTGCCAGCAGTTACTCGGCCTCCCTAGTCGATGAGCAGTTCTTC
- | TRBJ1-1 | TRBV19 | - | CASSISSNTEAFF | TGTGCCAGTAGTATTAGCTCGAACACTGAAGCTTTCTTT
- | TRBJ1-3 | TRBV13 | - | CASRTGYSGNTIYF | TGTGCCAGCAGAACAGGCTACTCTGGAAACACCATATATTTT
TRBD1 | TRBJ2-5 | TRBV28 | few | CASSFSTGETQYF | TGTGCCAGCAGTTTCTCGACAGGGGAGACCCAGTACTTC
- | TRBJ1-3 | TRBV9 | few | CASSVDPGISGNTIYF | TGTGCCAGCAGCGTAGATCCCGGTATCTCTGGAAACACCATATATTTT
TRBD1 | TRBJ2-7 | TRBV13 | - | CASSPTGAYEQYF | TGTGCCAGCAGCCCTACAGGGGCCTACGAGCAGTACTTC
- | TRBJ2-2 | TRBV29-1 | - | CSVDEGNTGELFF | TGCAGCGTTGACGAGGGAAACACCGGGGAGCTGTTTTTT
TRBD1 | TRBJ2-7 | TRBV7-9 | - | CASSFLTGGSYEQYF | TGTGCCAGCAGCTTCTTGACAGGGGGATCCTACGAGCAGTACTTC
- | TRBJ2-3 | TRBV28 | - | CASSEWRISTQYF | TGTGCCAGCAGCGAATGGAGAATAAGTACGCAGTATTTT
- | TRBJ2-1 | TRBV30 | - | CAWSVGASYNEQFF | TGTGCCTGGAGTGTGGGGGCCTCCTACAATGAGCAGTTCTTC
- | TRBJ1-2 | TRBV18 | - | CASTQGGGNYGYTF | TGTGCCAGTACCCAGGGAGGAGGGAACTATGGCTACACCTTC
- | TRBJ2-5 | TRBV30 | - | CAWSVLSLWETQYF | TGTGCCTGGAGTGTACTGTCCCTGTGGGAGACCCAGTACTTC
- | TRBJ1-2 | TRBV7-8 | - | CASSLARGLFSYGYTF | TGTGCCAGCAGCCTAGCACGGGGTCTGTTTTCCTATGGCTACACCTTC
- | TRBJ2-7 | TRBV5-1 | - | CASSLGDGSNHEQYF | TGCGCCAGCAGCTTGGGGGACGGGAGTAACCACGAGCAGTACTTC
TRBD2 | TRBJ2-3 | TRBV5-1 | - | CASSLFGASGITDTQYF | TGCGCCAGCAGCTTGTTCGGTGCTAGCGGGATCACAGATACGCAGTATTTT
- | TRBJ2-1 | TRBV4-1 | - | CASSRDLDREYSYNEQFF | TGCGCCAGCAGCCGAGACCTGGACCGGGAGTACTCCTACAATGAGCAGTTCTTC
- | TRBJ2-7 | TRBV27 | - | CAIRGGNSYEQYF | TGTGCCATTAGGGGGGGAAACTCCTACGAGCAGTACTTC
TRBD2 | TRBJ2-1 | TRBV6-1 | - | CASIRLAASNEQFF | TGTGCCAGCATTAGACTAGCTGCTTCCAATGAGCAGTTCTTC
- | TRBJ2-7 | TRBV5-1 | - | CASSDPEDLPEEQYF | TGCGCCAGCAGCGACCCAGAAGACTTACCGGAAGAGCAGTACTTC
- | TRBJ1-2 | TRBV28 | few | CASSPLYGYTF | TGTGCCAGCAGCCCTCTCTATGGCTACACCTTC